This T cell receptor beta chain was sequenced in a study of shared clonotypes between healthy human individuals. The data were produced by immunoSEQ multiplex PCR, yet TCRdb's version contains in-frame clones alone and is incomplete. The table shows more than 900,000 clones, with approximately 80% occurring only once. Whole-study results and caveats: Compared with memory subsets, naive subsets generally had larger estimated richness.

In regard to this clone: Its antigen is still unknown.

Germline loops: CDR1 KGHSH, CDR2 LQKENI. This CDR3 is built from 15 residues. Trimming stripped 4 bases from V and 2 bases from J, with 9 bases between. The V and J genes are TRBV18 and TRBJ2-6; D unclear. The sequence was obtained from a man aged 18 to 29 in good health. Some clones in this sample may be carry-over from other donors' samples. Sequencing was done on a sample of memory CD4+ T cells from PBMCs. The subset was: CD45RA-negative fraction. The CDR3 loop reads CASSRQATGANVLTF. CDR3 coding DNA: TGTGCCAGCTCACGACAAGCCACTGGGGCCAACGTCCTGACTTTC.